This TCR beta chain emerged from a study of blood T cell repertoires in COVID-19 (dated by TCRdb to the early 2020s). In the study overall: The collaborator samples originated in the United States, Italy and Spain and spanned the acute and convalescent phases of COVID-19. A de-identified subject ID, COVID-19 status, age in years and sex were almost always included in the sample metadata. Samples came from the ongoing ImmuneRACE study (first 160 participants) plus 1,254 subjects from 6 global collaborators. The prospective study material was composed of cDNA or gDNA derived from T cells, B-cell-depleted T cells, or PBMCs. Subjects who had been exposed to COVID-19, were actively infected with it, or had recovered from it provided the deeply sampled blood TCRbeta repertoires that made up the dataset. Where available, HLA class I and class II types were taken from metadata supplied by the sample provider and were not determined by assay-based typing. The repertoires were released in a freely available public database meant as a resource for research on the immune response to SARS-CoV-2.

Overall results and qualifications from the work: The quantity of clinical and demographic metadata differed by source and by participant and was supplied without curation.

For CDR1 and CDR2, the germline V gene (reference sequence) lists MNHEY and SMNVEV. Spanning cysteine to phenylalanine, the CDR3 consists of 13 amino acids. Only the CDR3 region is kept as DNA, spanning 39 bases read in frame from base 1. V is shortened by 6 bases, J by 2 bases, and the region joining them spans 8 bases. Participants in the prospective study were enrolled through a virtual design, were aged roughly 18 to 90 years, and lived in roughly 24 United States geographic areas. To assign participants to cohorts, the prospective study relied on clinical history that participants themselves reported in a screening survey and a study questionnaire. A participant counted as exposed if, within 2 weeks of entering the study, that participant had been in contact with someone who had a PCR-confirmed or clinician-diagnosed COVID-19 case. In the prospective study, mobile phlebotomists collected whole blood, serum and a nasopharyngeal or oropharyngeal swab from each participant. Participants in the prospective study had the option to provide additional blood draws and questionnaires over a roughly 2-month period. Before DNA extraction, blood samples from the prospective study were shipped at room temperature or frozen.

The immunoSEQ Assay, a bias-controlled multiplex PCR, was used to amplify TCRbeta CDR3 regions from genomic DNA. The paper's processing steps were these. The number of nucleated cells in each sample was estimated from the amplification of reference gene primers within the assay. Sequence reads were collapsed and filtered to measure the absolute abundance of every unique TCRbeta CDR3 rearrangement. For each sample, productive Simpson clonality was calculated as the square root of Simpson's diversity index across productive rearrangements. TCRdb holds this immuneACCESS table with in-frame rearrangements only. Some clones are missing; in checked studies, unresolved V genes explain under half, and the rest has no known cause. V, J and clone size reflect that table, while D and trimming were determined from the DNA. The sample has some 180,000 clones on record, approximately 80% of them singletons. The top ten hold 14% of the sample.

In the case of this clone: Its cognate antigen has yet to be identified. The record has no base qualities; no much larger clone is one base away. Distinct nucleotide sequences in the sample also encode this CDR3.

This sequence uses TRBV27 and TRBJ1-5; confidence is insufficient to name the D gene. The source material was PBMCs or T cells enriched from blood (not recorded which). The sequence came from a man aged 60 to 75 who had been exposed to COVID-19. The CDR3 protein sequence reads: CASSLRGNQPQHF. The DNA sequence is given as TGTGCCAGCAGCCTGAGGGGCAATCAGCCCCAGCATTTT.